Shown below are 10 T cell receptor beta chains from a single sample sequenced in a study of early T cells in non-severe SARS-CoV-2 infection. A single record per CDR3 protein comes from TCRdb applying MiXCR to the 5' RACE reads. The table lists 65,000 to 70,000 distinct CDR3 sequences, approximately 12% of them singletons. Sequencing used whole blood. Every receptor here comes from an adult who was a healthcare worker with PCR-confirmed SARS-CoV-2 infection or an uninfected control (not recorded which).

This clonotype has more than one count but fewer than ten. This chain uses TRBV6-6 with TRBJ1-1; D is undetermined. This CDR3 contains 13 residues. Germline CDR1 reads MNHNY; CDR2 reads SVGAGI (reference sequence). V was pared by 10 bases and J by 3 bases, with 15 bases between. The CDR3: CATADQRDTEAFF. The CDR3 DNA reads TGTGCCACCGCTGACCAAAGGGACACTGAAGCTTTCTTT.

This sequence joins TRBV6-1 and TRBJ1-2, with D unclear. V gave up 2 bases and J gave up 8 bases, with 9 bases separating them. CDR1 MNHNS and CDR2 SASEGT come from the germline V gene. The CDR3 loop spans 12 amino acids. The CDR3 sequence: CASSEWALGYTF. CDR3 bases: TGTGCCAGCAGTGAATGGGCGCTCGGCTACACCTTC.

The table lists this clonotype with a few counts. This chain uses TRBV20-1 with TRBJ2-1, with 13 bases that match TRBD2. The CDR3 contains 15 residues. After removal of 5 bases from V and 6 bases from J, the junction contained 7 bases not matched to a gene. Germline assignment: CDR1 DFQATT and CDR2 SNEGSKA (reference sequence). CDR3 protein: CSAGTSGVHFNEQFF. The CDR3 bases are TGCAGTGCTGGGACTAGCGGGGTTCATTTCAATGAGCAGTTCTTC.

This clonotype was counted between two and nine times. The rearrangement uses TRBV28 and TRBJ1-6; 7 bases fit TRBD1. The V and J ends lost 4 bases and 6 bases, in that order; junction bases with no gene match: 9. CDR1 is MDHEN and CDR2 is SYDVKM in the germline V gene. CDR3 size: 16 residues. Written as DNA, the CDR3 is TGTGCCAGCAGTTCAAGACGACAGGGCGTTAATTCACCCCTCCACTTT. Translating gives CASSSRRQGVNSPLHF.

With respect to this clonotype: Just one base apart from a much larger clone, this may be a read error. Because it lacks the conserved phenylalanine or tryptophan at the end, this CDR3 is likely a read error. The V gene is TRBV20-1, the J gene TRBJ2-7, with TRBD1 matching over 8 bases. Trimming removed 2 bases from V and 3 bases from J; junction bases left unmatched: 9. The CDR3 consists of 15 residues. CDR1 and CDR2 from the germline V gene are DFQATT and SNEGSKA (reference sequence). Here the CDR3 DNA reads TGCAGTGCTAGAACCTGGACAGGGAATGACTACGAGCAGTACCTC. This sequence encodes CSARTWTGNDYEQYL.

This clonotype has ten or more counts. The chain has TRBV12-3 or TRBV12-4 and TRBJ1-2; D unresolved. With 0 bases removed from V and 4 bases from J, the gap between germline ends came to 6 bases. This CDR3 has 13 amino acids. Here the CDR3 reads CASSLAPGYGYTF. The CDR3, as DNA: TGTGCCAGCAGTTTAGCGCCTGGCTATGGCTACACCTTC.

This clonotype has a handful of counts. CDR3 nucleotides: TGTGCCAGTAGTATAACCCTATCGGGTTCAAATGAGCAGTTCTTC. This encodes CASSITLSGSNEQFF. The rearrangement uses TRBV19 and TRBJ2-1, with D unresolved. V dropped 2 bases and J dropped 7 bases, with 15 bases sitting between them. This CDR3 has 15 amino acids. Germline assignment: CDR1 LNHDA and CDR2 SQIVND (reference sequence).

A few counts support this clonotype. The chain joins TRBV29-1 to TRBJ2-3; no firm D call. Germline V lookup: CDR1 SQVTM, CDR2 ANQGSEA. The CDR3 contains 13 residues. Trimming removed 6 bases at V and 1 base at J, with 11 bases between. CDR3 bases: TGCAGCGTCTTTGGGCCCCGCACAGATACGCAGTATTTT. This sequence encodes CSVFGPRTDTQYF.

This clonotype was detected only a few times. The chain is built from TRBV29-1 and TRBJ1-2, with TRBD1 as a possible D gene (6 bases). Per germline, CDR1 SQVTM and CDR2 ANQGSEA. CDR3 length: 13 residues. V was clipped by 7 bases and J by 4 bases, with 16 bases between them. The CDR3: CSAPSAGAYGYTF. CDR3 coding DNA: TGCAGCGCCCCCTCGGCAGGGGCCTATGGCTACACCTTC.

This clonotype appeared a few times. This chain joins TRBV12-3 or TRBV12-4 and TRBJ2-5; 11 nucleotides align to TRBD2. After removal of 7 bases from V and 1 base from J, the junction contained 5 bases not matched to a gene. The CDR3 runs to 15 residues. CDR3 sequence: CASTSLAGGQETQYF. The CDR3, as DNA: TGTGCCAGCACCTCCCTAGCGGGGGGCCAAGAGACCCAGTACTTC.